Here is one T cell receptor (beta chain) with its context. The record originates from a study of T-cell reconstitution after alpha-beta-depleted transplantation in children. V was trimmed by 6 bases and J by 2 bases, leaving 18 bases between them. Germline assignment: CDR1 MNHNS and CDR2 SASEGT. There are 16 residues in the CDR3. Preparation of the TCRbeta library was carried out with unique molecular identifiers. TCRdb re-derived calls from the PCR reads in MiXCR, one entry per CDR3 protein. The sample has hundreds of thousands of distinct CDR3 sequences, approximately 10% seen once. The V and J genes are TRBV6-1 and TRBJ2-3; D not certain. Specimen: PBMCs from the stem cell graft donor, collected from the stem cell graft. This clonotype was obtained from a human donor who donated a stem cell graft to a child with acute myeloid leukemia. This CDR3 reads CASRTFYGADTDTQYF. CDR3 bases: TGTGCCAGCAGAACCTTCTACGGAGCTGACACAGATACGCAGTATTTT.